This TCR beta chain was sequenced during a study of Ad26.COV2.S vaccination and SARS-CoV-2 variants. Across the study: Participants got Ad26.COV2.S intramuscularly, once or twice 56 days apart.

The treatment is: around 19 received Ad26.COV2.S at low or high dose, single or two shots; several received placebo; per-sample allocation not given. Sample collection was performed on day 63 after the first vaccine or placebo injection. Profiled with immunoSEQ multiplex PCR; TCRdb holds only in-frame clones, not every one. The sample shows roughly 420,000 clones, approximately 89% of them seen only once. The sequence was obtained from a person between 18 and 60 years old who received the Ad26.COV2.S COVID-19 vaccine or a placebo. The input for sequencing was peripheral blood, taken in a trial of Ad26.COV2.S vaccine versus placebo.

The DNA of the CDR3 is TGTGCTAGTGAAAGGGAGAAGAATGGCTACACCTTC. Protein: CASEREKNGYTF. This chain links TRBV12-5 with TRBJ1-2; the D is unclear. The CDR3 has 12 residues. CDR1 and CDR2 (germline): LGHNT, FRNRAP. Trimming took off 7 bases at V and 6 bases at J, with 12 bases between the two ends.